Presented here are 25 T cell receptor beta chains from one specimen sequenced in a study of T cell responses to AZD1222 COVID-19 vaccine. Only in-frame clones appear in the TCRdb table, and some are missing; sequencing was by immunoSEQ multiplex PCR. This sample has 180,000 or so clones; 70% to 90% occur once, and the top ten carry approximately 1.6%. The specimen comprised peripheral blood, sampled on day 0 of AZD1222 vaccination. The source of these receptors is an adult in good health.

The chain recombines TRBV24-1 with TRBJ2-3, with a tentative D call TRBD1 (5 bases). Trimming removed 1 base from V and 3 bases from J, with 19 bases in between. The CDR3 contains 18 residues. Germline CDR1 reads KGHDR; CDR2 reads SFDVKD. CDR3 loop: CATSDFSPGMVKTDTQYF. CDR3 in DNA: TGTGCCACCAGTGATTTCAGCCCAGGGATGGTTAAAACAGATACGCAGTATTTT.

The V call is TRBV14, the J call TRBJ1-6, with TRBD1 identical over 10 bases. CDR1 SGHDN and CDR2 FVKESK come from the germline V gene. CDR3 length: 19 amino acids. Trimming cost V 0 bases and J 3 bases; bases outside gene matches: 8. The CDR3 DNA is TGTGCCAGCAGCCAAGATCGTAAGGACAGGGGGTACTATAATTCACCCCTCCACTTT. This translates into CASSQDRKDRGYYNSPLHF.

The rearrangement links TRBV9 to TRBJ2-5; 9 nucleotides agree with TRBD1. Germline-derived CDR1 and CDR2 are SGDLS and YYNGEE. V shed 3 bases, J shed 4 bases, and the junction held 10 bases outside the gene matches. This CDR3 spans 16 amino acids. The CDR3 sequence is CASSADSTGGRETQYF. CDR3 bases: TGTGCCAGCAGCGCCGACTCAACAGGGGGCAGAGAGACCCAGTACTTC.

CDR3 region: CSGTASNEQYF. In DNA form, the CDR3 reads TGCAGCGGGACAGCCTCAAACGAGCAGTACTTC. The V call is TRBV29-1, the J call TRBJ2-7, with D possibly matching TRBD1 (6 bases). CDR1 SQVTM and CDR2 ANQGSEA come from the germline V gene. V lost 7 bases, J lost 5 bases, and 12 bases lay in between. The CDR3 runs to 11 residues.

V and J are TRBV2 and TRBJ2-1; 13 nucleotides match TRBD2. Germline V CDR1 and CDR2: SNHLY, FYNNEI. The CDR3 is 14 amino acids. V lost 11 bases, J lost 6 bases, and 7 bases stayed unmatched. This CDR3 reads CAGTGLAGINEQFF. For the CDR3, the DNA is TGTGCCGGGACGGGACTAGCGGGGATCAATGAGCAGTTCTTC.

J is TRBJ1-2 and V is TRBV5-6; D is unclear. Germline lookup yields CDR1 SGHDT and CDR2 YYEEEE. The CDR3 spans 15 residues. V was shortened by 4 bases and J by 1 base, with 14 bases between the two germline ends. Here the CDR3 DNA reads TGTGCCAGCAGCCTTGGCCAGACCTTTAACTATGGCTACACCTTC. Protein sequence: CASSLGQTFNYGYTF.

This chain links TRBV28 with TRBJ1-5, with D unclear. Germline V gene data show CDR1 as MDHEN and CDR2 as SYDVKM. V lost 5 bases and J lost 7, with 9 bases in between. The CDR3 has 12 residues. CDR3 bases: TGTGCCAGCAGTACATTGGGGCAGCCCCAGCATTTT. The encoded protein is CASSTLGQPQHF.

The V gene is TRBV5-8, the J gene TRBJ1-2, with TRBD1 as a possible D gene (5 bases). Germline lookup yields CDR1 SGHTS and CDR2 YDEGEE. Trimming took 2 bases from V and 4 from J, leaving 12 bases between them. CDR3 size: 14 residues. Here the CDR3 reads CASSFSGTAYGYTF. As DNA, the CDR3 is TGTGCCAGCAGCTTCTCCGGGACGGCCTATGGCTACACCTTC.

The V and J genes are TRBV7-8 and TRBJ2-6; D is uncertain. Germline CDR1 SGHVS, CDR2 FQNEAQ. The CDR3 extends over 19 amino acids. Trimming removed 0 bases at V and 0 bases at J, with 15 bases between. As DNA, the CDR3 is TGTGCCAGCAGCTTAGCAGGCCGGGCCCGACTCTCTGGGGCCAACGTCCTGACTTTC. It specifies CASSLAGRARLSGANVLTF.

In its sample, this clone was seen a few times. Other DNA sequences in this specimen translate into the identical CDR3. The chain combines TRBV6-5 with TRBJ2-7, with 7 bases lining up with TRBD1. After removal of 6 bases from V and 2 bases from J, the junction contained 10 bases not matched to a gene. The CDR3 runs to 15 residues. The germline CDR1 and CDR2 sequences are MNHEY and SVGAGI. CDR3 residues: CASSSGRQGTYEQYF. In nucleotides, the CDR3 is TGTGCCAGCAGCTCAGGGAGACAGGGAACCTACGAGCAGTACTTC.

The chain combines TRBV6-1 with TRBJ2-2; D unclear. The germline gives CDR1 MNHNS, CDR2 SASEGT. The CDR3 runs to 14 residues. V shed 2 bases and J shed 1 base, with 5 bases lying between them. This chain's CDR3 is CASSEFGNTGELFF. The CDR3 DNA is TGTGCCAGCAGTGAATTCGGGAACACCGGGGAGCTGTTTTTT.

The rearrangement links TRBV19 to TRBJ2-7, with TRBD1 matching over 8 bases. The CDR3 extends over 14 amino acids. Trimming took 5 bases from V and 7 from J; bases not matched to a gene: 10. Germline V CDR1 and CDR2: LNHDA, SQIVND (reference sequence). The CDR3 nucleotides read TGTGCCAGTAGTCCCGGACAGGGATATCGAGAGCAGTACTTC. It specifies CASSPGQGYREQYF.

The rearrangement uses TRBV24-1 and TRBJ1-4; the D is unclear. Germline V CDR1 and CDR2: KGHDR, SFDVKD. Trimming left V 2 bases short and J 8 bases short, with 17 bases between. The CDR3 has 16 residues. The CDR3 is CATSDSSHRVEEKLFF. The DNA for the CDR3 is TGTGCCACCAGTGATTCTTCGCATAGGGTAGAAGAAAAACTGTTTTTT.

The V call is TRBV27, the J call TRBJ2-1; 15 bases map to TRBD2. The V gene's germline CDR1 is MNHEY and CDR2 SMNVEV (reference sequence). The V and J ends lost 2 bases and 7 bases, in that order; junction bases with no gene match: 0. The length of the CDR3 is 15 residues. CDR3 in amino acids: CASSLGTSGRNEQFF. The CDR3 DNA follows: TGTGCCAGCAGTTTAGGGACTAGCGGGAGGAATGAGCAGTTCTTC.

The rearrangement joins TRBV9 to TRBJ1-2; D might be TRBD1 (6 bases). This CDR3 contains 15 residues. Trimming removed 3 bases at V and 2 bases at J, with 14 bases between. The germline V gene has CDR1 SGDLS and CDR2 YYNGEE. The CDR3 nucleotides read TGTGCCAGCAGCGGGTCTACAGGGCTCAACTATGGCTACACCTTC. Its protein is CASSGSTGLNYGYTF.

This chain connects TRBV19 to TRBJ1-5; D gene unclear. The germline CDR1 and CDR2 sequences are LNHDA and SQIVND (reference sequence). Trimming left V 6 bases short and J 5 bases short, with 11 bases between. The CDR3 length is 13 residues. CDR3 in DNA: TGTGCCAGTAGCTGGGGTATCGATCAGCCCCAGCATTTT. Protein product: CASSWGIDQPQHF.

The chain joins TRBV7-2 to TRBJ2-7; the D is unclear. The germline V and J ends were trimmed by 5 bases and 7 bases, with 18 bases remaining between them. The CDR3 loop spans 14 amino acids. Looked up from germline, CDR1 is SGHTA and CDR2 is FQGNSA. The CDR3 reads CASSGQDSFLEQYF. The CDR3 coding sequence is TGTGCCAGCAGCGGGCAAGACTCTTTCTTGGAGCAGTACTTC. Filled out from reference TRBV7-2 and TRBJ2-7, the complete variable domain reads GAGVSQSPSNKVTEKGKDVELRCDPISGHTALYWYRQSLGQGLEFLIYFQGNSAPDKSGLPSDRFSAERTGGSVSTLTIQRTQQEDSAVYLCASSGQDSFLEQYFGPGTRLTVT.

This clone has only one observation. The gene calls are TRBV29-1 and TRBJ2-7, with unresolved D. The V end was cut by 4 bases, the J end by 0 bases, with 7 bases between. Germline V gene data show CDR1 as SQVTM and CDR2 as ANQGSEA. The CDR3 runs to 12 residues. Here the CDR3 reads CSVVDGSYEQYF. Written as DNA, the CDR3 is TGCAGCGTTGTGGACGGCTCCTACGAGCAGTACTTC.

The V gene is TRBV6-5, the J gene TRBJ2-7; TRBD1 agrees at 9 bases. V was clipped by 7 bases and J by 4 bases; unmatched bases: 8. The CDR3 is 14 residues long. Germline V gene data show CDR1 as MNHEY and CDR2 as SVGAGI. CDR3 in amino acids: CASITGGSNYEQYF. The CDR3 nucleotides are TGTGCCAGCATTACAGGGGGCTCTAATTACGAGCAGTACTTC.

J is TRBJ2-1 and V is TRBV11-2; D is ambiguous. This CDR3 contains 15 residues. Deletions cut 1 base from V and 0 bases from J, with 7 bases between. Per germline, CDR1 SGHAT and CDR2 FQNNGV. Here the CDR3 reads CASSLGGSSYNEQFF. CDR3 in DNA: TGTGCCAGCAGCTTAGGAGGTAGCTCCTACAATGAGCAGTTCTTC.

The chain recombines TRBV11-2 with TRBJ2-1; no firm D call. V lost 0 bases and J 7 bases, leaving 7 bases between the germline ends. The CDR3 runs to 13 residues. In germline, CDR1 is SGHAT, CDR2 FQNNGV. The CDR3 spells CASSLDQVNEQFF. The DNA for the CDR3 is TGTGCCAGCAGCTTAGATCAGGTGAATGAGCAGTTCTTC.

The chain recombines TRBV28 with TRBJ1-5, with D perhaps matching TRBD1 (6 bases). Trimming took off 6 bases at V and 7 bases at J, with 19 bases between the two ends. Per germline, CDR1 MDHEN and CDR2 SYDVKM. The CDR3 consists of 15 residues. The chain's CDR3 is CASRLRTGWTQPQHF. CDR3 nucleotides: TGTGCCAGCAGATTACGAACAGGGTGGACACAGCCCCAGCATTTT.

V and J are TRBV19 and TRBJ1-2; 7 bases agree with TRBD1. Germline lookup yields CDR1 LNHDA and CDR2 SQIVND (reference sequence). The V gene end was trimmed by 8 bases and the J gene end by 3 bases; junction bases not matched to a gene: 6. CDR3 length: 13 amino acids. DNA for the CDR3: TGTGCCAGTGGGGGGACAGTACACTATGGCTACACCTTC. It yields the protein CASGGTVHYGYTF. Looking up the rest from reference TRBV19 and TRBJ1-2 gives the full variable domain: DGGITQSPKYLFRKEGQNVTLSCEQNLNHDAMYWYRQDPGQGLRLIYYSQIVNDFQKGDIAEGYSVSREKKESFPLTVTSAQKNPTAFYLCASGGTVHYGYTFGSGTRLTVV.

The genes are TRBV5-1 and TRBJ1-6; D unresolved. V gave up 7 bases and J gave up 0 bases, with 11 bases separating them. This CDR3 region has 15 residues. Germline V gene sequence: CDR1 SGHRS, CDR2 YFSETQ. CDR3: CASQETGSYNSPLHF. As DNA, the CDR3 is TGCGCCAGCCAAGAAACGGGCTCCTATAATTCACCCCTCCACTTT. Filled out from reference TRBV5-1 and TRBJ1-6, the complete variable domain reads KAGVTQTPRYLIKTRGQQVTLSCSPISGHRSVSWYQQTPGQGLQFLFEYFSETQRNKGNFPGRFSGRQFSNSRSEMNVSTLELGDSALYLCASQETGSYNSPLHFGNGTRLTVT.

The chain joins TRBV6-5 to TRBJ2-5; D gene uncertain. CDR1 is MNHEY, CDR2 SVGAGI, per germline. The CDR3 length is 15 residues. V was shortened by 2 bases and J by 7 bases, with 17 bases between the two germline ends. The CDR3 sequence is CASSYTGTGGLTQYF. In DNA, the CDR3 is TGTGCCAGCAGTTACACCGGAACCGGTGGATTGACCCAGTACTTC.